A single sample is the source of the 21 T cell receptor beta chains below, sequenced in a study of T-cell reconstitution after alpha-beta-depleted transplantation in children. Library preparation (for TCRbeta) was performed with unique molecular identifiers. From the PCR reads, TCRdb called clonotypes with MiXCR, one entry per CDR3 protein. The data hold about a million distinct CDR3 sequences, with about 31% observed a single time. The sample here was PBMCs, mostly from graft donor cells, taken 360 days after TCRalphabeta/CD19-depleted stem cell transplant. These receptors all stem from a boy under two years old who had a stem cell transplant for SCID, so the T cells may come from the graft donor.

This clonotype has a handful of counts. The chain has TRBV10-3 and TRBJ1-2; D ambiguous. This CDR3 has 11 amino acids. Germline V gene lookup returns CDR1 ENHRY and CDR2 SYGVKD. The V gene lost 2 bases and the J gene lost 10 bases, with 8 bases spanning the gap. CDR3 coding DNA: TGTGCCATCAGTGAGCTCAAGGACTACACCTTC. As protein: CAISELKDYTF.

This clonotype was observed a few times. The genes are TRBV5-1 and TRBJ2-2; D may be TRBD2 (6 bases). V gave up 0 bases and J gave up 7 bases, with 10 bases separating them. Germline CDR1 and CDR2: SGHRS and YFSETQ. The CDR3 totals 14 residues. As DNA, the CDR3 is TGCGCCAGCAGCTTGGCCGGACTACACGGGGAGCTGTTTTTT. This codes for CASSLAGLHGELFF.

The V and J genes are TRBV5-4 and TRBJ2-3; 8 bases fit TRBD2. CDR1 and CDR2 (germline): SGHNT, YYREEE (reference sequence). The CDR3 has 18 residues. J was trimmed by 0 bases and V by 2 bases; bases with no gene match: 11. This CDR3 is CASSFSRGATTSTDTQYF. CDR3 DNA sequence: TGTGCCAGCAGCTTTTCGCGGGGGGCTACAACTAGCACAGATACGCAGTATTTT.

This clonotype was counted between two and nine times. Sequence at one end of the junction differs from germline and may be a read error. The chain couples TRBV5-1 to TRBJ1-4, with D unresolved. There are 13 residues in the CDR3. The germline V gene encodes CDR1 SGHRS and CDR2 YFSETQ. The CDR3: CASSLAPNEKLFF. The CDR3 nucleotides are TGTGCCAGCAGCTTAGCTCCTAATGAAAAACTGTTTTTT.

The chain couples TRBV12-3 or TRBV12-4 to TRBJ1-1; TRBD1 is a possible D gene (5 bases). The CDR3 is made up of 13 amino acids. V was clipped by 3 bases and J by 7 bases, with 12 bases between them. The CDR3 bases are TGTGCCAGCAGTTTGGAGGGGAACTTTGAAGCTTTCTTT. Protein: CASSLEGNFEAFF.

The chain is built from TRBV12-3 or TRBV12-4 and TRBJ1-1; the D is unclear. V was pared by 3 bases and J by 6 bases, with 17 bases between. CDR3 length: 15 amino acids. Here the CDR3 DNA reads TGTGCCAGCAGTTTGAGGATCGGTGAAAGGGCTGAAGCTTTCTTT. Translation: CASSLRIGERAEAFF.

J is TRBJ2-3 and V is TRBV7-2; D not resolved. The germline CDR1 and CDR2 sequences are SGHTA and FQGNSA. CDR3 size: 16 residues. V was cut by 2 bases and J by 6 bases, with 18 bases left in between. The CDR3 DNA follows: TGTGCCAGCAGCTTAAACCCTAGTTTCAGGACGGATACGCAGTATTTT. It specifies CASSLNPSFRTDTQYF.

CDR3 bases: TGTGCCAGCAGTCCCCCCCTCTCGAACACTGAAGCTTTCTTT. It is translated as CASSPPLSNTEAFF. The rearrangement joins TRBV12-3 or TRBV12-4 to TRBJ1-1; no definite D call. The CDR3 has 14 amino acids. V lost 5 bases to trimming and J lost 1 base, with 11 bases between them.

This CDR3 reads CATSRRFGRGTTKQYF. CDR3 nucleotides: TGTGCCACCAGCAGAAGGTTCGGCAGGGGGACGACGAAGCAGTACTTC. The J gene is TRBJ2-7, the V gene TRBV15; 7 nucleotides agree with TRBD1. Germline V gene data show CDR1 as LNHNV and CDR2 as YYDKDF (reference sequence). CDR3 length: 16 amino acids. Trimming at V came to 2 bases and at J to 8 bases, leaving 15 bases not matched to a gene.

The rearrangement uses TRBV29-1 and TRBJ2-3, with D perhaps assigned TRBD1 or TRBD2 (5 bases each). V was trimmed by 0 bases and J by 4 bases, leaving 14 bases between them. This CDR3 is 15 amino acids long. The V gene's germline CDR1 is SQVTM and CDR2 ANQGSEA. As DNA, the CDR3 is TGCAGCGTTGAAGATCGACAGTCGGGGCCAGATACGCAGTATTTT. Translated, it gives CSVEDRQSGPDTQYF.

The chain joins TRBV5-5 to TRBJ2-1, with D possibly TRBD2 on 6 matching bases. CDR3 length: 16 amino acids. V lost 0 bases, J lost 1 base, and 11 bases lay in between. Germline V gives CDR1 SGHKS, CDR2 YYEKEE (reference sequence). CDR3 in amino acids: CASSLEEGRSYNEQFF. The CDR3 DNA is TGTGCCAGCAGCTTGGAGGAGGGAAGATCCTACAATGAGCAGTTCTTC.

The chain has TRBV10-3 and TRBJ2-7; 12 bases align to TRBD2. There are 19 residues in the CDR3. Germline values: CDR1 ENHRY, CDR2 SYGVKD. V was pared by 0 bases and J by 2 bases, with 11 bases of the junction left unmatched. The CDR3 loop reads CAISESPLAGGPGAYEQYF. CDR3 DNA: TGTGCCATCAGTGAGTCCCCGCTAGCGGGGGGGCCAGGGGCCTACGAGCAGTACTTC.

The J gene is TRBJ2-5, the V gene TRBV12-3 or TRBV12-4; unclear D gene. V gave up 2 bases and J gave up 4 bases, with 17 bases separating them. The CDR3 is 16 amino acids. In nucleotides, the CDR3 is TGTGCCAGCAGTTTATTGGGCGACCCCGTAAGAGAGACCCAGTACTTC. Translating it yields CASSLLGDPVRETQYF.

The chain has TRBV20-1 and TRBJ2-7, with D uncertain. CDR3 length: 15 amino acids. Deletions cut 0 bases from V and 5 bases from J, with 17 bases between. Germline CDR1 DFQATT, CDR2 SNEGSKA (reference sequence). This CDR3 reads CSARDLAYVADEQYF. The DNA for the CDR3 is TGCAGTGCTAGAGATTTGGCCTACGTGGCCGACGAGCAGTACTTC.

As DNA, the CDR3 is TGTGCCAGCTCACCACTGCCCAGGGGATGGACTGAAGCTTTCTTT. Translated, it gives CASSPLPRGWTEAFF. The chain employs TRBV18 and TRBJ1-1; D might be TRBD1 (6 bases). The V end lost 1 base, the J end lost 5 bases, and 14 bases lay between the germline ends. This CDR3 contains 15 residues. The V gene's germline CDR1 is KGHSH and CDR2 LQKENI. The full variable domain, completed using reference TRBV18 and TRBJ1-1, is NAGVMQNPRHLVRRRGQEARLRCSPMKGHSHVYWYRQLPEEGLKFMVYLQKENIIDESGMPKERFSAEFPKEGPSILRIQQVVRGDSAAYFCASSPLPRGWTEAFFGQGTRLTVV.

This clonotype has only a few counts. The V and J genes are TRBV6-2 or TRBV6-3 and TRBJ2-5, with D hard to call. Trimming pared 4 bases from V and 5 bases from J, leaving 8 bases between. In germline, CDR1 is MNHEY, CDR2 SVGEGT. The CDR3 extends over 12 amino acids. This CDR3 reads CASSSYTETQYF. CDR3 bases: TGTGCCAGCAGTTCCTACACGGAGACCCAGTACTTC.

The CDR3 nucleotides read TGTGCCAGCAGTGAATCCCACAGCACAGATACGCAGTATTTT. Its protein product is CASSESHSTDTQYF. The J gene is TRBJ2-3, the V gene TRBV25-1; D uncertain. The ends were cut back, 1 base at V and 0 bases at J, with 5 bases in the middle. From germline, CDR1 is MGHDK and CDR2 SYGVNS. The CDR3 has 14 residues.

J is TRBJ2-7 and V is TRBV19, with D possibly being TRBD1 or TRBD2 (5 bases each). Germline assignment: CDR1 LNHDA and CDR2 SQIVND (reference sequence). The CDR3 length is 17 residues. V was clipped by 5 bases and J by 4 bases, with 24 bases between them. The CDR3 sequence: CASSSPAARNRGYEQYF. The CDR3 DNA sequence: TGTGCCAGTAGTTCGCCAGCGGCCCGGAATAGGGGATACGAGCAGTACTTC.

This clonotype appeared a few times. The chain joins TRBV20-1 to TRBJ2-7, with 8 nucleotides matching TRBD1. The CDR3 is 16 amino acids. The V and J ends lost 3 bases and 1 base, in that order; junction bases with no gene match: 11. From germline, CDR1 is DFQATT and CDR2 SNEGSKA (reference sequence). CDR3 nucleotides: TGCAGTGCTAGGCCCCCGACCGGGACAGGATCCTACGAGCAGTACTTC. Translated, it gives CSARPPTGTGSYEQYF.

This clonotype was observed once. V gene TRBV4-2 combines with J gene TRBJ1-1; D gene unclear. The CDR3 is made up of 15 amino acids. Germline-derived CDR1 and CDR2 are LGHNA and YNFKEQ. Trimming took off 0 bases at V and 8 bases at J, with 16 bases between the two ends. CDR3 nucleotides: TGTGCCAGCAGCCAAGATGGTAGAGGGAGCCTCGAAGCTTTCTTT. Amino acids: CASSQDGRGSLEAFF.

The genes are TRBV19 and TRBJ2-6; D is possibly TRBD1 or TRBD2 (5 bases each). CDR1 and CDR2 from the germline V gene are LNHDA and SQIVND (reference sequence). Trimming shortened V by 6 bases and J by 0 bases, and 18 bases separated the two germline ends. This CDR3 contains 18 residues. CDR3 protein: CASRGVDYNFSGANVLTF. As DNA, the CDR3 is TGTGCCAGTAGAGGGGTAGACTACAACTTCTCTGGGGCCAACGTCCTGACTTTC. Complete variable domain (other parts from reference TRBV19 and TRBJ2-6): DGGITQSPKYLFRKEGQNVTLSCEQNLNHDAMYWYRQDPGQGLRLIYYSQIVNDFQKGDIAEGYSVSREKKESFPLTVTSAQKNPTAFYLCASRGVDYNFSGANVLTFGAGSRLTVL.